This T cell receptor beta chain was found in a study of response to subunit inactivated influenza vaccine. The germline CDR1 and CDR2 sequences are SGHDT and YYEEEE. This CDR3 is 11 amino acids long. Trimming left V 3 bases short and J 8 bases short, with 6 bases between. TCRdb re-called the RT-PCR reads through MiXCR, storing one row per CDR3 protein. The sample records around 710,000 distinct CDR3 sequences, approximately 13% being singletons. This clonotype was seen many times. What it binds is not known. Notes on the study in general: Authors suggested each seasonal flu vaccination may recruit only limited numbers of new T cells.

This material consisted of PBMCs from blood, taken around two weeks before vaccination. This sequence joins TRBV5-6 and TRBJ2-1; D is unresolved. This receptor was obtained from a man in his forties or fifties who received an inactivated influenza vaccine. In DNA form, the CDR3 reads TGTGCCAGCAGCTGGATCGATGAGCAGTTCTTC. Protein product: CASSWIDEQFF.